A single T cell receptor (beta chain) is shown here with its context. This entry comes from a study of blood T cell repertoires in COVID-19. About the research overall: Samples representing acute and convalescent COVID-19 were sourced from the United States, Italy and Spain. T cells, B-cell-depleted T cells, or PBMCs provided the cDNA or gDNA that served as material.

Germline CDR1 reads SNHLY; CDR2 reads FYNNEI. Trimming shortened V by 7 bases and J by 1 base, and 8 bases separated the two germline ends. The CDR3 runs 14 residues. Authors' analysis steps: Using reference gene primer amplification, nucleated cell counts were estimated. Sequencing was performed with immunoSEQ multiplex PCR; in TCRdb, only in-frame clones are kept and a portion is missing. V and J calls and clone size are copied from that table; D and trimming were computed from the DNA. Of 150,000 to 250,000 clones listed, almost 85% are singletons. This clonotype was obtained from a human donor with acute or convalescent COVID-19. The donor label of this sample is uncertain. The chain has TRBV2 and TRBJ2-6; a weak D match, TRBD1 (5 bases). Specimen: peripheral blood. CDR3 nucleotide sequence: TGTGCCAGCAAACAGGCTTCTGGGGCCAACGTCCTGACTTTC. Its protein product is CASKQASGANVLTF.